This entry concerns a single TCR beta chain. Antigen specificity is unknown. The input for each TCR library was 3500 ng of total RNA. In eight separate reactions per sample, cDNA was generated. UMIs incorporating a 6-nucleotide sample barcode were appended by means of template switching. TCRdb re-called the 5' RACE reads and gives one entry per CDR3 protein, without DNA. The sample includes some 440,000 distinct CDR3 sequences. The data are from a study of monozygotic twins with inflammatory bowel disease. Study-wide points: Between concordant and discordant twins, repertoire similarity failed to differ, a result that limited power may explain.

CDR1 and CDR2 (germline): SGHVS, FNYEAQ. The CDR3 totals 15 residues. V gene TRBV7-6 combines with J gene TRBJ2-2; TCRdb names TRBD2, which stays unverified in the absence of DNA. The receptor's source is a human donor with ulcerative colitis or Crohn's disease, or a healthy co-twin of an affected twin (not recorded which). The sample comprised blood. This CDR3 reads CASSQSGRGTGELFF.